This TCR beta chain was captured by sequencing in a study of T cell repertoires in aging, cancer and after chemotherapy. Study-level results: Loss of evenness, beyond lost richness, contributed to age-related TCR diversity decline in cancer patients.

CDR1 and CDR2 (germline): MNHEY, SMNVEV (reference sequence). The CDR3 covers 15 residues. V lost 6 bases to trimming and J lost 5 bases, with 17 bases between them. The template was genomic DNA from peripheral blood, not RNA. Multiplex touch-down PCR with TRB-A/B primers amplified rearranged V-D-J TRB sequences. TCRdb reprocessed the multiplex PCR reads via MiXCR and lists one record per CDR3 protein. Among around 13,000 distinct CDR3 sequences listed, approximately 30% were seen once. In its sample, this clonotype was seen a few times. Its antigen is as yet unknown. This TCR came from a human donor with a blood cancer. This sequence joins TRBV27 and TRBJ2-4, with D tentatively TRBD1 (5 bases). The sequenced sample was blood. CDR3 region: CASSRRPMTENIQYF. In DNA form, the CDR3 reads TGTGCCAGCAGCCGCCGGCCTATGACAGAAAACATTCAGTACTTC.